Below, 10 T cell receptor beta chains from the same sample are listed, as sequenced in a study of T cells in Graves' hyperthyroidism and ophthalmopathy. TCR beta CDR3 sequences were amplified from RNA transcripts. The HTBI primer set drove a first-round RT-PCR of the TCR CDR3. TCRdb reanalysed the multiplex PCR reads using MiXCR and keeps one entry per CDR3 protein. The sample contains around 600,000 distinct CDR3 sequences, approximately 15% of which appear only once. Input material: blood. The source of these receptors is a woman in her late teens or twenties with Graves' ophthalmopathy.

This clonotype was seen ten or more times. This chain joins TRBV7-6 and TRBJ1-2, with 7 bases that match TRBD1. Germline V gives CDR1 SGHVS, CDR2 FNYEAQ. The CDR3 runs to 14 residues. Trimming at V came to 3 bases and at J to 2 bases, leaving 3 bases not matched to a gene. The CDR3 loop is CASSFATGNYGYTF. The CDR3 coding sequence is TGTGCCAGCAGCTTTGCGACAGGGAACTATGGCTACACCTTC.

This clonotype occurred many times. The DNA for the CDR3 is TGTGCCAGCAGTTTAGGGATACCAGGGCTGGGAAAACTGTTTTTT. Translation: CASSLGIPGLGKLFF. The rearrangement uses TRBV12-3 or TRBV12-4 and TRBJ1-4, with D perhaps TRBD1 (5 bases). With 1 base removed from V and 10 bases from J, the gap between germline ends came to 16 bases. This CDR3 contains 15 residues.

This clonotype appeared many times. The rearrangement uses TRBV2 and TRBJ1-1, with D possibly being TRBD1 (6 bases). The CDR3 sequence is 14 residues long. CDR1 SNHLY and CDR2 FYNNEI come from the germline V gene. Trimming cost V 6 bases and J 3 bases, with 14 bases left between them. Here the CDR3 reads CASSLLGQHTEAFF. The DNA for the CDR3 is TGTGCCAGCAGCCTCTTGGGACAACACACTGAAGCTTTCTTT.

The chain joins TRBV28 to TRBJ2-3; 15 nucleotides agree with TRBD2. This CDR3 spans 17 amino acids. Germline lookup yields CDR1 MDHEN and CDR2 SYDVKM. V lost 8 bases to trimming and J lost 9 bases; unmatched junction nucleotides: 15. The CDR3 loop reads CASGKPGLAGGLDTQYF. DNA of the CDR3: TGTGCCAGCGGAAAACCGGGACTAGCGGGAGGATTGGACACGCAGTATTTT.

This clonotype showed up just a few times. The CDR3 sequence: CASSYTGYNQPQHF. As DNA, the CDR3 is TGTGCCAGCAGCTATACAGGGTACAATCAGCCCCAGCATTTT. V usage is TRBV7-2 and J usage is TRBJ1-5; tentatively, D is TRBD1 (6 bases). V was pared by 4 bases and J by 3 bases, with 10 bases between. CDR3 length equals 14 residues. The germline V gene encodes CDR1 SGHTA and CDR2 FQGNSA.

This clonotype was picked up many times. The CDR3: CASRRFGENTEAFF. The DNA of the CDR3 is TGTGCCAGCAGGAGATTTGGGGAGAACACTGAAGCTTTCTTT. The J gene is TRBJ1-1, the V gene TRBV11-2; D is unresolved. CDR1 is SGHAT and CDR2 is FQNNGV in the germline V gene. There are 14 residues in the CDR3. V was trimmed by 6 bases and J by 1 base, leaving 12 bases between them. Full variable domain (missing parts from reference TRBV11-2 and TRBJ1-1): EAGVAQSPRYKIIEKRQSVAFWCNPISGHATLYWYQQILGQGPKLLIQFQNNGVVDDSQLPKDRFSAERLKGVDSTLKIQPAKLEDSAVYLCASRRFGENTEAFFGQGTRLTVV.

In this sample, this clonotype turned up many times. The rearrangement links TRBV7-6 to TRBJ2-7, with D perhaps matching TRBD1 (6 bases). CDR3 size: 17 residues. The V gene lost 3 bases and the J gene lost 1 base, with 19 bases spanning the gap. Germline CDR1 reads SGHVS; CDR2 reads FNYEAQ. The CDR3 reads CASSFSTAGAPSYEQYF. CDR3 DNA: TGTGCCAGCAGCTTTTCAACCGCAGGGGCGCCTTCCTACGAGCAGTACTTC.

The V call is TRBV18, the J call TRBJ2-1; D uncertain. CDR3 length: 13 residues. Germline V lookup: CDR1 KGHSH, CDR2 LQKENI. Trimming shortened V by 4 bases and J by 4 bases, and 8 bases separated the two germline ends. CDR3 sequence (DNA): TGTGCCAGCTCACTACAGTTTTACAATGAGCAGTTCTTC. Protein sequence: CASSLQFYNEQFF.

This clonotype has only a few counts. This chain links TRBV27 with TRBJ2-6, with D possibly TRBD1 on 7 matching bases. Germline assignment: CDR1 MNHEY and CDR2 SMNVEV (reference sequence). The ends were cut back, 4 bases at V and 0 bases at J, with 19 bases in the middle. The CDR3 covers 19 residues. The CDR3 loop is CASSYYQGGLLSGANVLTF. CDR3 sequence (DNA): TGTGCCAGCAGTTACTACCAGGGGGGCCTCCTCTCTGGGGCCAACGTCCTGACTTTC.

In its sample, this clonotype was seen a few times. CDR3 amino acids: CSAARGGYVSYEQYF. DNA of the CDR3: TGCAGTGCTGCCCGGGGGGGGTACGTGTCCTACGAGCAGTACTTC. The chain joins TRBV20-1 to TRBJ2-7; 8 bases align to TRBD2. V lost 5 bases and J lost 1; bases outside the gene matches: 10. Per the germline V gene, CDR1 is DFQATT and CDR2 is SNEGSKA (reference sequence). The CDR3 contains 15 residues.